These 27 T cell receptor beta chains were all obtained from the same sample, sequenced in a study of CD8 T cells in Susac syndrome. Random hexamers were used to reverse transcribe 0.5 to 1 ug of RNA. Using its own MiXCR run on the immunoSEQ multiplex PCR reads, TCRdb lists one record per CDR3 protein. This table has 180,000 or so distinct CDR3 sequences, 90% to 95% appearing once. Material: CD4+ T cells from PBMCs. These TCRs come from a human donor in good health.

This clonotype is a singleton in its sample. The chain's CDR3 is CSTRGDGGYTF. The CDR3 nucleotides are TGCAGTACACGGGGGGATGGTGGCTACACCTTC. V is TRBV20-1 and J is TRBJ1-2; perhaps TRBD1 as D (5 bases). V was trimmed by 8 bases and J by 7 bases, leaving 14 bases between them. CDR1 and CDR2 (germline): DFQATT, SNEGSKA (reference sequence). This CDR3 is built from 11 residues.

The V call is TRBV4-1, the J call TRBJ1-5, with 11 bases fitting TRBD1. Germline assignment: CDR1 MGHRA and CDR2 YSYEKL. V shed 0 bases and J 9 bases; nucleotides not matched to a gene: 4. The CDR3 spans 15 residues. The CDR3 DNA reads TGCGCCAGCAGCCAAGAGGGGACAGGGGGGTGGCCCCAGCATTTT. The encoded protein is CASSQEGTGGWPQHF.

As DNA, the CDR3 is TGTGCCAGCAGCTTAGGTCGGACTAGCTCCTACGAGCAGTACTTC. Encoded protein: CASSLGRTSSYEQYF. V is TRBV7-2 and J is TRBJ2-7; 7 nucleotides match TRBD2. The CDR3 is 15 amino acids. CDR1 is SGHTA, CDR2 FQGNSA, per germline. V lost 1 base to trimming and J lost 0 bases; unmatched junction nucleotides: 3.

This clonotype was counted between two and nine times. This chain links TRBV3-1 with TRBJ2-5; D perhaps matches TRBD1 (7 bases). The germline V and J ends were trimmed by 6 bases and 5 bases, with 10 bases remaining between them. The CDR3 has 12 amino acids. Germline V CDR1 and CDR2: LGHDT, YNNKEL (reference sequence). For the CDR3, the DNA is TGTGCCAGCAGTCAGGGGGGTGAGACCCAGTACTTC. Translation: CASSQGGETQYF.

The rearrangement links TRBV9 to TRBJ2-3; 8 bases are shared with TRBD2. From germline, CDR1 is SGDLS and CDR2 YYNGEE. CDR3 size: 16 residues. The ends lost 4 bases at V and 0 bases at J; junction bases unmatched: 7. This CDR3 is CASSLHSGVSTDTQYF. The CDR3 bases are TGTGCCAGCAGCCTCCATAGCGGGGTTAGCACAGATACGCAGTATTTT.

The genes are TRBV11-2 and TRBJ2-3, with 12 bases aligning to TRBD1. Per the germline V gene, CDR1 is SGHAT and CDR2 is FQNNGV. The CDR3 covers 16 residues. The V and J ends lost 5 bases and 5 bases, in that order; junction bases with no gene match: 8. The CDR3 DNA reads as TGTGCCAGCAGCCTCGGGACAGGGGGCGAAGTAGATACGCAGTATTTT. Its protein product is CASSLGTGGEVDTQYF.

The CDR3 DNA follows: TGTGCCAGCAGCTTAGATGGCGGGGGGATCTATGGCTACACCTTC. Its protein is CASSLDGGGIYGYTF. The genes are TRBV7-6 and TRBJ1-2; maybe TRBD1 (5 bases). The V end lost 1 base, the J end lost 4 bases, and 13 bases lay between the germline ends. This CDR3 region has 15 residues. CDR1 SGHVS and CDR2 FNYEAQ come from the germline V gene.

This chain joins TRBV12-3 or TRBV12-4 and TRBJ2-2, with D tentatively TRBD2 (5 bases). V lost 3 bases and J 6 bases, leaving 8 bases between the germline ends. The CDR3 runs 13 residues. CDR3: CASSFREAGELFF. The CDR3 nucleotides read TGTGCCAGCAGTTTCCGGGAAGCCGGGGAGCTGTTTTTT.

The genes are TRBV20-1 and TRBJ2-5; D is perhaps TRBD2 (5 bases). The CDR3 has 13 amino acids. Germline loops: CDR1 DFQATT, CDR2 SNEGSKA (reference sequence). V lost 3 bases, J lost 4 bases, and 12 bases lay in between. CDR3 sequence: CSASIPGSETQYF. The CDR3 DNA sequence: TGCAGTGCTAGTATCCCGGGATCAGAGACCCAGTACTTC.

This chain joins TRBV7-2 and TRBJ2-1, with D hard to call. Trimming cost V 2 bases and J 4 bases, with 3 bases left between them. Germline values: CDR1 SGHTA, CDR2 FQGNSA. The CDR3 runs to 12 residues. CDR3 amino acids: CASSLFYNEQFF. The CDR3 DNA is TGTGCCAGCAGCTTATTTTACAATGAGCAGTTCTTC. Combining the CDR3 with reference TRBV7-2 and TRBJ2-1 gives the whole variable domain GAGVSQSPSNKVTEKGKDVELRCDPISGHTALYWYRQSLGQGLEFLIYFQGNSAPDKSGLPSDRFSAERTGGSVSTLTIQRTQQEDSAVYLCASSLFYNEQFFGPGTRLTVL.

V and J are TRBV7-6 and TRBJ2-5; TRBD2 aligns across 11 bases. Germline V gives CDR1 SGHVS, CDR2 FNYEAQ. The CDR3 loop spans 16 amino acids. V trimming: 8 bases; J trimming: 1 base; junction bases outside the gene matches: 9. The CDR3 reads CASGPTSGGPQETQYF. The CDR3 region has the DNA TGTGCCAGCGGGCCCACTAGCGGGGGACCCCAAGAGACCCAGTACTTC.

The chain combines TRBV7-9 with TRBJ2-2; D unresolved. Germline values: CDR1 SEHNR, CDR2 FQNEAQ (reference sequence). V was trimmed by 5 bases and J by 4 bases, leaving 11 bases between them. This CDR3 is built from 14 residues. The CDR3 nucleotides read TGTGCCAGCAGCCAAAGAGGAGCCACCGGGGAGCTGTTTTTT. Translation gives CASSQRGATGELFF.

The V gene is TRBV20-1, the J gene TRBJ2-7; D remains ambiguous. Germline CDR1 DFQATT, CDR2 SNEGSKA (reference sequence). V was pared by 3 bases and J by 7 bases, with 13 bases between. CDR3 length: 12 residues. The CDR3 nucleotides read TGCAGTGCTAGGTCTGCCGTGGGGGAGCAGTACTTC. Its translation: CSARSAVGEQYF.

This clonotype was recorded once. This chain connects TRBV23-1 to TRBJ1-2, with 9 bases identical to TRBD1. TRBV23-1 carries the ORF label, with uncertain function. The CDR3 length is 14 residues. Trimming cost V 9 bases and J 1 base; bases outside gene matches: 6. The chain's CDR3 is CARRTGASNYGYTF. The CDR3 DNA reads as TGCGCCAGACGGACAGGGGCGAGTAACTATGGCTACACCTTC.

The V and J genes are TRBV2 and TRBJ2-7; 10 bases are a match to TRBD1. J lost 4 bases, V lost 7 bases, and 16 bases had no gene match. Germline lookup yields CDR1 SNHLY and CDR2 FYNNEI. This CDR3 is built from 17 residues. The DNA of the CDR3 is TGTGCCAGCAAGCGATCGAGAGGGGGGACAGGGGAATACGAGCAGTACTTC. Protein product: CASKRSRGGTGEYEQYF.

The CDR3 nucleotides read TGTGCCAGCAGTGGCAGCCCCGGTAATGAGCAGTTCTTC. This translates into CASSGSPGNEQFF. The rearrangement links TRBV2 to TRBJ2-1; D remains unclear. The CDR3 covers 13 residues. Germline lookup yields CDR1 SNHLY and CDR2 FYNNEI. V lost 4 bases to trimming and J lost 7 bases, with 11 bases between them.

The chain carries TRBV9 and TRBJ2-1, with D maybe TRBD1 (5 bases). The V gene's germline CDR1 is SGDLS and CDR2 YYNGEE. The CDR3 sequence is 15 residues long. V was pared by 4 bases and J by 3 bases, with 14 bases between. CDR3 loop: CASSRDQGNYNEQFF. The CDR3 DNA follows: TGTGCCAGCAGCCGCGATCAGGGCAACTACAATGAGCAGTTCTTC.

The chain combines TRBV4-3 with TRBJ2-5, with D unresolved. Germline V gene lookup returns CDR1 LGHNA and CDR2 YSLEER. CDR3 length equals 13 residues. The germline V and J ends were trimmed by 4 bases and 1 base, with 7 bases remaining between them. The CDR3 region has the DNA TGCGCCAGCAGCCTTACTCGCCAAGAGACCCAGTACTTC. Protein product: CASSLTRQETQYF.

The rearrangement links TRBV7-9 to TRBJ1-2; D is perhaps TRBD1 (5 bases). The germline V gene has CDR1 SEHNR and CDR2 FQNEAQ (reference sequence). The V and J ends lost 7 bases and 8 bases respectively, with 17 bases between them. The CDR3 has 13 residues. CDR3 nucleotide sequence: TGTGCCAGCACCCATGAGGAGGGGTCCGGCTACACCTTC. It yields the protein CASTHEEGSGYTF.

This clonotype was counted a single time. The J gene is TRBJ1-6, the V gene TRBV4-3; maybe TRBD1 (5 bases). Germline V gives CDR1 LGHNA, CDR2 YSLEER. CDR3 length: 15 residues. Trimming removed 1 base from V and 10 bases from J, with 14 bases in between. The CDR3 nucleotides are TGCGCCAGCAGCCAAGGGGGGGGTTTTCGGTCACCCCTCCACTTT. Translation gives CASSQGGGFRSPLHF.

The chain links TRBV19 to TRBJ2-5; TRBD1 aligns across 8 bases. Trimming at V came to 5 bases and at J to 4 bases, leaving 3 bases not matched to a gene. Germline lookup yields CDR1 LNHDA and CDR2 SQIVND (reference sequence). The CDR3 runs to 13 residues. This CDR3 is CASSSTGGETQYF. The CDR3 DNA is TGTGCCAGTAGTTCAACAGGGGGAGAGACCCAGTACTTC.

The V and J genes are TRBV7-2 and TRBJ1-6; D unclear. CDR1 is SGHTA and CDR2 is FQGNSA in the germline V gene. Trimming stripped 5 bases from V and 5 bases from J, with 4 bases between. The CDR3 contains 12 residues. The CDR3 DNA sequence: TGTGCCAGCAGCCCTAATAATTCACCCCTCCACTTT. Translated: CASSPNNSPLHF.

The rearrangement uses TRBV29-1 and TRBJ1-2; a weak D match, TRBD1 (6 bases). CDR1 and CDR2 from the germline V gene are SQVTM and ANQGSEA. The CDR3 runs 12 residues. Between the trimmed V and J ends, which lost 5 bases and 3 bases, there was a span of 10 bases. For the CDR3, the DNA is TGCAGCGTTCAACCAGGGGACTATGGCTACACCTTC. This encodes CSVQPGDYGYTF.

This clonotype came up a few times. V is TRBV7-6 and J is TRBJ2-2; D is undetermined. The CDR3 extends over 14 amino acids. Germline V gives CDR1 SGHVS, CDR2 FNYEAQ. V was cut by 2 bases and J by 4 bases, with 8 bases left in between. In nucleotides, the CDR3 is TGTGCCAGCAGCTTACCAGAGAGCACCGGGGAGCTGTTTTTT. It is translated as CASSLPESTGELFF.

This CDR3 reads CASSYGGAPTAFF. CDR3 in DNA: TGTGCCAGCAGTTACGGAGGGGCACCAACAGCTTTCTTT. J is TRBJ1-1 and V is TRBV6-2 or TRBV6-3; maybe TRBD1 (5 bases). This CDR3 is 13 amino acids long. Trimming shortened V by 2 bases and J by 10 bases, and 14 bases separated the two germline ends. Germline CDR1 reads MNHEY; CDR2 reads SVGEGT.

This clonotype was seen just once. The chain joins TRBV29-1 to TRBJ1-1; D might be TRBD1 (5 bases). With 3 bases removed from V and 0 bases from J, the gap between germline ends came to 8 bases. Germline values: CDR1 SQVTM, CDR2 ANQGSEA. This CDR3 has 13 amino acids. The CDR3 spells CSVDSGMNTEAFF. The CDR3 DNA reads as TGCAGCGTTGATTCAGGGATGAACACTGAAGCTTTCTTT.

The genes are TRBV10-3 and TRBJ2-7, with D maybe TRBD2 (6 bases). V lost 3 bases, J lost 6 bases, and 15 bases lay in between. Per germline, CDR1 ENHRY and CDR2 SYGVKD. This CDR3 comprises 14 residues. The CDR3 reads CAISDHATSREQYF. CDR3 coding DNA: TGTGCCATCAGTGACCACGCGACTAGTCGCGAGCAGTACTTC.